Here is one TCR beta chain with its context. A read error may explain this, as a much larger clone is one base away. Without any cell sorting, about 19-30 mg of bulk tissue yielded co-extracted RNA and DNA. The source of the sample is a study of tumor-infiltrating lymphocytes in primary liver carcinoma. The template, roughly 550 ng total RNA, yielded TCR beta cDNA made with a constant-region primer. Three-round nested multiplex PCR performed with slightly modified ARM-PCR produced the TCR beta libraries. TCRdb reanalysed the multiplex PCR reads using MiXCR and keeps one entry per CDR3 protein. The sample records 50,000 to 70,000 distinct CDR3 sequences, approximately 70% being singletons. This TCR derives from a man aged 35-49 years with primary liver carcinoma and hepatitis B virus infection. Specimen: liver tumor tissue from sampling region 2. Regarding subset: tumor region T2, inferior pole.

In DNA, the CDR3 is TGTGTCAGCTCACCGCGAGTGACGGGAGGGCCCGGGGAGCTGTTTTTT. It translates to CVSSPRVTGGPGELFF. The chain recombines TRBV18 with TRBJ2-2; 8 positions agree with TRBD2. CDR3 length: 16 residues. CDR1 and CDR2 (germline): KGHSH, LQKENI.